The 6 T cell receptor beta chains listed next were all sequenced from one sample in a study of blood T cell repertoires in COVID-19. Clones were sequenced by immunoSEQ multiplex PCR, and TCRdb holds only the in-frame ones, with some missing. The profile shows about 190,000 clones, roughly four fifths of them singletons. Sequencing used peripheral blood. These TCRs come from a man aged 50-60 years who had recovered from COVID-19.

The chain combines TRBV7-2 with TRBJ2-7; the match to TRBD2 covers 10 bases. The junction had 14 bases not matched to a gene; V was cut back by 5 bases and J by 1 base. CDR1 is SGHTA, CDR2 FQGNSA, per germline. The CDR3 runs 18 residues. The CDR3 region is CASSPLGRTSGISYEQYF. The DNA for the CDR3 is TGTGCCAGCAGCCCGCTGGGTAGGACTAGCGGAATATCCTACGAGCAGTACTTC.

This rearrangement joins TRBV20-1 to TRBJ2-1; 12 bases map to TRBD2. Germline V gene sequence: CDR1 DFQATT, CDR2 SNEGSKA (reference sequence). The CDR3 covers 17 residues. V trimming: 6 bases; J trimming: 2 bases; junction bases outside the gene matches: 11. CDR3 amino acids: CSASGLAGGPTYNEQFF. CDR3 DNA sequence: TGCAGTGCAAGTGGGCTAGCGGGAGGGCCGACCTACAATGAGCAGTTCTTC.

CDR3 amino acids: CASSLEGATSGREGDTQYF. The CDR3 DNA reads TGCGCCAGCAGCTTGGAGGGGGCTACGAGCGGGAGAGAGGGAGATACGCAGTATTTT. This chain joins TRBV5-1 and TRBJ2-3, with TRBD2 as a possible D gene (8 bases). With 0 bases removed from V and 5 bases from J, the gap between germline ends came to 25 bases. Per the germline V gene, CDR1 is SGHRS and CDR2 is YFSETQ. The length of the CDR3 is 19 residues.

V is TRBV28 and J is TRBJ2-2; 9 nucleotides agree with TRBD1. CDR3 length: 20 residues. Germline CDR1 reads MDHEN; CDR2 reads SYDVKM. V trimming: 5 bases; J trimming: 4 bases; junction bases outside the gene matches: 20. The CDR3 nucleotides read TGTGCCAGCAGTCCCCCCCGGACAGGGGTTTTCAAACCCGCCACCGGGGAGCTGTTTTTT. Protein sequence: CASSPPRTGVFKPATGELFF.

The CDR3 reads CASSQDPFAGEFYNEKLFF. The CDR3 nucleotides read TGCGCCAGCAGCCAAGATCCCTTCGCCGGGGAGTTCTATAATGAAAAACTGTTTTTT. The chain links TRBV4-3 to TRBJ1-4; D ambiguous. Looked up from germline, CDR1 is LGHNA and CDR2 is YSLEER. Trimming took off 0 bases at V and 4 bases at J, with 21 bases between the two ends. This CDR3 is 19 amino acids long.

The V call is TRBV7-8, the J call TRBJ2-7; D may be TRBD1 (6 bases). The CDR3 has 13 residues. The V gene's germline CDR1 is SGHVS and CDR2 FQNEAQ. V was cut by 6 bases and J by 1 base, with 10 bases left in between. The CDR3 is CASRLQGSYEQYF. The CDR3 coding sequence is TGTGCCAGCAGGCTTCAGGGGTCCTACGAGCAGTACTTC.